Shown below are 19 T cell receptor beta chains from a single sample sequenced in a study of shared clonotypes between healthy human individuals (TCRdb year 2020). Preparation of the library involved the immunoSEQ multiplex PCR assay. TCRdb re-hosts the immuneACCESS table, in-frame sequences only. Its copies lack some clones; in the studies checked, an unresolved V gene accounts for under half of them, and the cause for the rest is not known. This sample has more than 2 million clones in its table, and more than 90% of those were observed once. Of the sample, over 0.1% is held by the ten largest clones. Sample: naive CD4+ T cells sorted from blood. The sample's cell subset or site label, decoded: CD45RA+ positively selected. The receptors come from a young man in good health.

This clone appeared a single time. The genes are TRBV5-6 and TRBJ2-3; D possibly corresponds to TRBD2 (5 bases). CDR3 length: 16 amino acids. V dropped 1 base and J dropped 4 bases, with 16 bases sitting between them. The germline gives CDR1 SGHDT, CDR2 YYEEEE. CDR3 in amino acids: CASSLLGGRIADTQYF. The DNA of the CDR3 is TGTGCCAGCAGCTTGCTTGGCGGGCGGATTGCAGATACGCAGTATTTT.

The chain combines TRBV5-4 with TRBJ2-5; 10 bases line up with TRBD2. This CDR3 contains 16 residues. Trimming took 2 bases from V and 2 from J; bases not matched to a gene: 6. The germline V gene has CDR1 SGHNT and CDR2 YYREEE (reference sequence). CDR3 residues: CASSLGSGGLQETQYF. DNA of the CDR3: TGTGCCAGCAGCTTAGGTAGCGGGGGGTTGCAAGAGACCCAGTACTTC.

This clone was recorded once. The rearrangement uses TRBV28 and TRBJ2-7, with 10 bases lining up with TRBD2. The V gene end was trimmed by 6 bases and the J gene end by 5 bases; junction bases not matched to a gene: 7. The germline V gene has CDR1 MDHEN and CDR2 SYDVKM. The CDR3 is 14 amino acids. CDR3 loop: CASSRAGGLNEQYF. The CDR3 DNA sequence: TGTGCCAGCAGCCGAGCGGGGGGGCTGAACGAGCAGTACTTC.

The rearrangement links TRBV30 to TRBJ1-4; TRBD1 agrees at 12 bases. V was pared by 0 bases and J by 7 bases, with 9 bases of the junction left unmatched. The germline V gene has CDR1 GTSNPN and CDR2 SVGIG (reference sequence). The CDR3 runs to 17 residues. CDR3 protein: CAWSVGTGGVYSEKLFF. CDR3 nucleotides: TGTGCCTGGAGTGTAGGGACAGGGGGCGTTTATAGTGAAAAACTGTTTTTT.

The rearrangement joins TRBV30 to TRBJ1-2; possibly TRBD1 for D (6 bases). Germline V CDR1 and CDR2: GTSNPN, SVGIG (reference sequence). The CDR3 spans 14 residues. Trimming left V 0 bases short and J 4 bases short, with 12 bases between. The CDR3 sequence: CAWSVYRESYGYTF. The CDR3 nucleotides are TGTGCCTGGAGTGTATACAGGGAGAGCTATGGCTACACCTTC.

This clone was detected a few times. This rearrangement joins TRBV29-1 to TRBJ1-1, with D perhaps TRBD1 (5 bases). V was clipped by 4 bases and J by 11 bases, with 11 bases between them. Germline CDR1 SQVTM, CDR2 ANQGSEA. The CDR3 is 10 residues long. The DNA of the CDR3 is TGCAGCGTTGCGGCGGAGGGGGCTTTCTTT. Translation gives CSVAAEGAFF.

In DNA form, the CDR3 reads TGCGCCAGCAGCCGAGGAGGAAATCTGGGGACAGGGAATCGGAACACTGAAGCTTTCTTT. As protein: CASSRGGNLGTGNRNTEAFF. V gene TRBV4-1 combines with J gene TRBJ1-1, with 9 bases matching TRBD1. Germline assignment: CDR1 MGHRA and CDR2 YSYEKL. The CDR3 is made up of 20 amino acids. The ends lost 4 bases at V and 1 base at J; junction bases unmatched: 19.

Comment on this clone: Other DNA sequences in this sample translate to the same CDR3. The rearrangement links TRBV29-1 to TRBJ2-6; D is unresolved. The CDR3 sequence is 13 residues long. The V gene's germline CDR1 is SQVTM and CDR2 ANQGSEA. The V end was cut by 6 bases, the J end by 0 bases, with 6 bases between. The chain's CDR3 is CSVDSSGANVLTF. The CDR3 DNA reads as TGCAGCGTGGATAGCTCTGGGGCCAACGTCCTGACTTTC.

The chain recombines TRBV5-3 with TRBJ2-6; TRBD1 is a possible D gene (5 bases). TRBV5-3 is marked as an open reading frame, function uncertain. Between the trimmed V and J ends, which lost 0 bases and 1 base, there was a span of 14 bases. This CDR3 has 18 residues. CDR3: CARSLAQGSSSGANVLTF. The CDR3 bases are TGTGCCAGAAGCTTGGCCCAGGGTAGTTCGTCTGGGGCCAACGTCCTGACTTTC.

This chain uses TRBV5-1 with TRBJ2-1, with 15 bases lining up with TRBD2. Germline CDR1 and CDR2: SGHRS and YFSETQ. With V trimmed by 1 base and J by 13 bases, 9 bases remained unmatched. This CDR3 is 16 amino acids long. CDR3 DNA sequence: TGCGCCAGCAGCTTGAGTTGGACTAGCGGGGGGGATCGTCAGTTCTTC. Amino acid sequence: CASSLSWTSGGDRQFF.

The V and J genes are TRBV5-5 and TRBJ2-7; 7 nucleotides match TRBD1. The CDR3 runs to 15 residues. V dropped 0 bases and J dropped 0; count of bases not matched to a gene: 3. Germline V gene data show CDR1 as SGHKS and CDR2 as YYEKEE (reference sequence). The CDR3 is CASSLAGTASYEQYF. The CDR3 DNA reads TGTGCCAGCAGCTTGGCCGGGACAGCCTCCTACGAGCAGTACTTC.

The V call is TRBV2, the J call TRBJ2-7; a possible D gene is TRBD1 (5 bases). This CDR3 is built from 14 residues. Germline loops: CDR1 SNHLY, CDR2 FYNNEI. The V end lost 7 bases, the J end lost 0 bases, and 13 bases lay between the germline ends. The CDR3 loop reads CASISQGLSYEQYF. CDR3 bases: TGTGCCAGCATTAGTCAGGGCCTCTCCTACGAGCAGTACTTC.

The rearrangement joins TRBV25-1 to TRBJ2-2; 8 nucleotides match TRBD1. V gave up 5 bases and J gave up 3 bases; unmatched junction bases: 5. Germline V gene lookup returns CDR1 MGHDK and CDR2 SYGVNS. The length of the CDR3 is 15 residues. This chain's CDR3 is CASSPAGGYTGELFF. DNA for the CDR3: TGTGCCAGCAGTCCCGCAGGGGGCTACACCGGGGAGCTGTTTTTT.

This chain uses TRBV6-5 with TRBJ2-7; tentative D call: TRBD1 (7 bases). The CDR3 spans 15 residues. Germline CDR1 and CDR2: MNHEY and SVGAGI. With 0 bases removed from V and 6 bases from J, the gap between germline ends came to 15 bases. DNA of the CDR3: TGTGCCAGCAGTTACTCGAGACAGGGAGGTGGCGAGCAGTACTTC. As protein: CASSYSRQGGGEQYF.

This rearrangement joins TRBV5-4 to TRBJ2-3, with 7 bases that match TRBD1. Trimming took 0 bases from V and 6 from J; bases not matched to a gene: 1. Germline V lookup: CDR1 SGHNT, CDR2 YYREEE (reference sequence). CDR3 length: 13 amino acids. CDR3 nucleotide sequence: TGTGCCAGCAGCTTGGAGGGACAGGATACGCAGTATTTT. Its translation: CASSLEGQDTQYF.

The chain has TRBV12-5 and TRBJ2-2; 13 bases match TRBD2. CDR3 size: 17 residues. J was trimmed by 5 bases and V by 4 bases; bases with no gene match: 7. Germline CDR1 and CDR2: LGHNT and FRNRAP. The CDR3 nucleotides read TGTGCTAGTGGTTCTACAGGACTAGCGGGGGCTACCGGGGAGCTGTTTTTT. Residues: CASGSTGLAGATGELFF. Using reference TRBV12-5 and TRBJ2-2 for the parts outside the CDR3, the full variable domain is DARVTQTPRHKVTEMGQEVTMRCQPILGHNTVFWYRQTMMQGLELLAYFRNRAPLDDSGMPKDRFSAEMPDATLATLKIQPSEPRDSAVYFCASGSTGLAGATGELFFGEGSRLTVL.

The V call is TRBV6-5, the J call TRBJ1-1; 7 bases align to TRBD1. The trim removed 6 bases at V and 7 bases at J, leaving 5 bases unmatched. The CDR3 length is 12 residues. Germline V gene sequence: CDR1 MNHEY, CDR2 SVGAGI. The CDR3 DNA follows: TGTGCCAGCAGAAGGGGGACAGATGAAGCTTTCTTT. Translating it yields CASRRGTDEAFF.

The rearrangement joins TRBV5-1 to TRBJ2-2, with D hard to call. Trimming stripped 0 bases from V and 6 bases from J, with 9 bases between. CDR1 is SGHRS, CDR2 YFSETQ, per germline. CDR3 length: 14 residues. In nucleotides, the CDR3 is TGCGCCAGCAGCTTGGTGGTAACGTCCGGGGAGCTGTTTTTT. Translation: CASSLVVTSGELFF.

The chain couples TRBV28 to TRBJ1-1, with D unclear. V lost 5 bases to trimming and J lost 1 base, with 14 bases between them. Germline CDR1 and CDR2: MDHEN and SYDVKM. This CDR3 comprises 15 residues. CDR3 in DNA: TGTGCCAGCAGTGATCAAGGGTTGGCGAACACTGAAGCTTTCTTT. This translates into CASSDQGLANTEAFF.